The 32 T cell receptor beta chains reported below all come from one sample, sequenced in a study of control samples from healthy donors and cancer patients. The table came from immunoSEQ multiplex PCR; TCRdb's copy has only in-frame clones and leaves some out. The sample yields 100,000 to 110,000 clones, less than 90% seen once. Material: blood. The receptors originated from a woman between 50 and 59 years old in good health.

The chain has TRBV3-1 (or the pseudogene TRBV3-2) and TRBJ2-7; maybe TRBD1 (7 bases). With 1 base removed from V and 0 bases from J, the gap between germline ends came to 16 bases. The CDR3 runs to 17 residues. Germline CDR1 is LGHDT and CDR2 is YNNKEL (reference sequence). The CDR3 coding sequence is TGTGCCAGCAGCCAAGTCTTAGCAGGGGGGAGCTCCTACGAGCAGTACGTC. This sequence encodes CASSQVLAGGSSYEQYV.

CDR3 region: CASSSTGVSQPQHF. CDR3 sequence (DNA): TGTGCCAGCAGCTCGACGGGGGTCAGTCAGCCCCAGCATTTT. The chain employs TRBV7-9 and TRBJ1-5; D might be TRBD1 (5 bases). Per the germline V gene, CDR1 is SEHNR and CDR2 is FQNEAQ (reference sequence). The V gene lost 4 bases and the J gene lost 6 bases, with 13 bases spanning the gap. The CDR3 consists of 14 residues.

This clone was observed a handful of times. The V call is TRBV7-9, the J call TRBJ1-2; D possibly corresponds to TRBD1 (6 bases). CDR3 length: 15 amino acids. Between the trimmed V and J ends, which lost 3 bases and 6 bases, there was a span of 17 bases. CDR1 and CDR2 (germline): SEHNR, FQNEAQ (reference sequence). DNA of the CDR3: TGTGCCAGCAGCTTGCTATCGCAGGGGAGGAATGGCTACACCTTC. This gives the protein CASSLLSQGRNGYTF.

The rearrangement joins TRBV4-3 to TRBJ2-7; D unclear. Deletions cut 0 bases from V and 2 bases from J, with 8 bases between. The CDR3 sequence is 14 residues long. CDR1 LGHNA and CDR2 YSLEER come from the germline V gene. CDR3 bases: TGCGCCAGCAGCCAAGAGCAGATAACCTACGAGCAGTACGTC. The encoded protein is CASSQEQITYEQYV.

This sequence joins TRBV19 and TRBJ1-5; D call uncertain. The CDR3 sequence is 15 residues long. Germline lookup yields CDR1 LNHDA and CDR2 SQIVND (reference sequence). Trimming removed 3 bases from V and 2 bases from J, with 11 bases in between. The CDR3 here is CASSMWGSGNQPQHF. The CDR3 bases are TGTGCCAGTAGTATGTGGGGTAGCGGCAATCAGCCCCAGCATTTT.

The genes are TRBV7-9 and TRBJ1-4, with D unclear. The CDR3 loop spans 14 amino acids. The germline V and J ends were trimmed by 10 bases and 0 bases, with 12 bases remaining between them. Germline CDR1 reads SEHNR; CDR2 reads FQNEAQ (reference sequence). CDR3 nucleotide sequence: TGTGCCATCGGATCGGTCGCAACTAATGAAAAACTGTTTTTT. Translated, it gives CAIGSVATNEKLFF.

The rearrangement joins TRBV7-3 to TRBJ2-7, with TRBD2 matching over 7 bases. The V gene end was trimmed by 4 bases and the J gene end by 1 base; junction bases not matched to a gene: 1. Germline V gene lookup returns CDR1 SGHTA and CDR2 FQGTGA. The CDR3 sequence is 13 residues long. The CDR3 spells CASSYGGSYEQYF. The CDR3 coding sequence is TGTGCCAGCAGCTACGGGGGGTCCTACGAGCAGTACTTC.

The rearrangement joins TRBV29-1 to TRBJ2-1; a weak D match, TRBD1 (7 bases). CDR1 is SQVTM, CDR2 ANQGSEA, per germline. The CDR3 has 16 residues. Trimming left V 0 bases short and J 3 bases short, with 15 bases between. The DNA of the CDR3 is TGCAGCGTTGAAGATCCCGACAGGGAGGACTACAATGAGCAGTTCTTC. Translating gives CSVEDPDREDYNEQFF.

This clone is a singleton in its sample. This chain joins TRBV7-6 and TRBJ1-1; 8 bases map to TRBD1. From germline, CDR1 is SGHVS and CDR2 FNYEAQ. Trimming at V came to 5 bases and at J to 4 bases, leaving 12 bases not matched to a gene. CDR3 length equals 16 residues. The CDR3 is CASSQSPGQGGTEAFF. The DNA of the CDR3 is TGTGCCAGCAGCCAATCCCCCGGACAGGGAGGCACTGAAGCTTTCTTT.

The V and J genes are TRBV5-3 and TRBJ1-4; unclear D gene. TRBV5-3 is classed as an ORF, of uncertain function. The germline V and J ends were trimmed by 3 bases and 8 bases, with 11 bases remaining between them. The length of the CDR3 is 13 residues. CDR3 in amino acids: CARSSPLGEKLFF. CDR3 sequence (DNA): TGTGCCAGAAGCTCTCCCCTGGGGGAAAAACTGTTTTTT.

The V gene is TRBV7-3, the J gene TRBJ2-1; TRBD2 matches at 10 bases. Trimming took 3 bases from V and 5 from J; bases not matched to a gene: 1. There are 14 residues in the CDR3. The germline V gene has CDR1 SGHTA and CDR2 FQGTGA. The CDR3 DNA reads TGTGCCAGCAGCTTCACTAGCGGGAACAATGAGCAGTTCTTC. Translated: CASSFTSGNNEQFF.

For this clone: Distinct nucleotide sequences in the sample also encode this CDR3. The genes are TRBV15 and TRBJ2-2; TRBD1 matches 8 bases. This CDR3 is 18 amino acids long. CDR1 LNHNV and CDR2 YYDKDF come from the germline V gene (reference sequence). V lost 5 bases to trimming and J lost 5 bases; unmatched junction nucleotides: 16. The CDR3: CATSARDRQGRRTGELFF. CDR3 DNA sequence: TGTGCCACCAGCGCGCGGGACAGGCAGGGAAGAAGGACCGGGGAGCTGTTTTTT.

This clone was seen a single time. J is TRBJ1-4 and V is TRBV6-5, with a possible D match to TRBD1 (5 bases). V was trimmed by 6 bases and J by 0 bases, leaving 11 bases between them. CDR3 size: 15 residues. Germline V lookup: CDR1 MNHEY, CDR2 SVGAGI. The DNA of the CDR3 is TGTGCCAGCAGCAAGGGGCCGGCAACTAATGAAAAACTGTTTTTT. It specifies CASSKGPATNEKLFF.

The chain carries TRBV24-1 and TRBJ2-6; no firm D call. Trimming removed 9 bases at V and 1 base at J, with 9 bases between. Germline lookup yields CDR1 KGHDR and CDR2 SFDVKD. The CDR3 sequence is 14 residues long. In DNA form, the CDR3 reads TGTGCCACCGGCGGATGGTCTGGGGCCAACGTCCTGACTTTC. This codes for CATGGWSGANVLTF.

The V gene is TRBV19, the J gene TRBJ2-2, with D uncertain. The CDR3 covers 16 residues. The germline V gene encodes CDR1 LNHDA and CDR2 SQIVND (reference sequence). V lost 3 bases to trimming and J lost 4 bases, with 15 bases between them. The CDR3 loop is CASSIAGLLITGELFF. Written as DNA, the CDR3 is TGTGCCAGTAGTATCGCCGGGCTGCTGATCACCGGGGAGCTGTTTTTT.

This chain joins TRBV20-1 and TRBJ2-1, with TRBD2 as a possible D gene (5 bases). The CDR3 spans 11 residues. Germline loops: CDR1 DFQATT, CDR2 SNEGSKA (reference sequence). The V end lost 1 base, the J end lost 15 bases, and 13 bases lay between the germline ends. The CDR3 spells CSARGSGFPFF. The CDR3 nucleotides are TGCAGTGCTAGAGGGTCGGGATTCCCGTTCTTC.

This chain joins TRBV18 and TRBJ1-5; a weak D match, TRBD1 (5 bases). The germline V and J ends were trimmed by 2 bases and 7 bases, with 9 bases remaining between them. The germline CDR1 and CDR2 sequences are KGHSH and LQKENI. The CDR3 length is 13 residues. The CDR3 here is CASSPVGAQPQHF. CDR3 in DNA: TGTGCCAGCTCACCAGTAGGGGCCCAGCCCCAGCATTTT.

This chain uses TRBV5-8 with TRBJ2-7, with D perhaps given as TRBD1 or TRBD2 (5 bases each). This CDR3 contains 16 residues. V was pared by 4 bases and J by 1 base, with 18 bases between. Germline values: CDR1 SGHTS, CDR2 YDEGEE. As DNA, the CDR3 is TGTGCCAGCAGCCGATACTCCGGGACGTCATCCTACGAGCAGTACGTC. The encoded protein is CASSRYSGTSSYEQYV.

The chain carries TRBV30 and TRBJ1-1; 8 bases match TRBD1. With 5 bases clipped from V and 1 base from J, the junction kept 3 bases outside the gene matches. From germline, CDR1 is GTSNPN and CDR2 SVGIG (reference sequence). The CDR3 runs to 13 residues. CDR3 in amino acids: CAWSQGGNTEAFF. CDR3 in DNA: TGTGCCTGGTCACAGGGGGGGAACACTGAAGCTTTCTTT.

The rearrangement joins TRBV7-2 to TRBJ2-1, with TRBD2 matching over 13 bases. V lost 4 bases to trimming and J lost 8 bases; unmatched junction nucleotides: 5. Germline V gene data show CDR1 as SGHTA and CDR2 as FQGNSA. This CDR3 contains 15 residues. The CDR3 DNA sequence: TGTGCCAGCAGCTCCGGACTAGCGGGAGTCTATGAGCAGTTCTTC. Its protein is CASSSGLAGVYEQFF.

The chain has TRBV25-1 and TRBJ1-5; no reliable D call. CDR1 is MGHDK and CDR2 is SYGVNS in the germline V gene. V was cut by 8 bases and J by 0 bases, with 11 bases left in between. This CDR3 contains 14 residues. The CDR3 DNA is TGTGCCAGCGCAAGGGAGGATAGCAATCAGCCCCAGCATTTT. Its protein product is CASAREDSNQPQHF.

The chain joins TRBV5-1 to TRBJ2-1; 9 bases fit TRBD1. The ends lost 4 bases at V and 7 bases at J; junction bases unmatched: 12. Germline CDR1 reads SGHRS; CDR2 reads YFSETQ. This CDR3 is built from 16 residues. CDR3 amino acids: CASSRPGQGIGNEQFF. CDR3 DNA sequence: TGCGCCAGCAGCCGACCGGGACAGGGTATTGGGAATGAGCAGTTCTTC.

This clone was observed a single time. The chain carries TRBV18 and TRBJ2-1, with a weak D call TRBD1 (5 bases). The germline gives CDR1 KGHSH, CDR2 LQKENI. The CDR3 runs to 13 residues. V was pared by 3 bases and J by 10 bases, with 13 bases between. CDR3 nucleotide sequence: TGTGCCAGCTCACCTGGCAGGGTCGAGGAGCAGTTCTTC. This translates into CASSPGRVEEQFF.

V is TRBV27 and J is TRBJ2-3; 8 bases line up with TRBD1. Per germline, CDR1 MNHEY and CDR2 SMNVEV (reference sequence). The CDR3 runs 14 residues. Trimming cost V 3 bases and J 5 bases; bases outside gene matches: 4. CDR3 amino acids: CASSFRQGLDTQYF. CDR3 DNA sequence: TGTGCCAGCAGTTTCCGACAGGGGTTAGATACGCAGTATTTT.

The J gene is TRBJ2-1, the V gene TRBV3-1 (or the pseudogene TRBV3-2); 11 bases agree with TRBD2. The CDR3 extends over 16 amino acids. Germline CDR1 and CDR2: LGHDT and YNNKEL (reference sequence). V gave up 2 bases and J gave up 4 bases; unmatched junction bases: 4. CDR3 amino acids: CASSQTSGGRYNEQFF. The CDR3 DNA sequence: TGTGCCAGCAGCCAAACTAGCGGGGGCCGGTACAATGAGCAGTTCTTC.

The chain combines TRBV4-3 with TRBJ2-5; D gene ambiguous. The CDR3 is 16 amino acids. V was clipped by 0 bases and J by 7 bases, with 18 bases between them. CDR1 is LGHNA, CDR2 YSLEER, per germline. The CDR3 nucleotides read TGCGCCAGCAGCCAAGAGGTGGACCCAATATCGAGGACCCAGTACTTC. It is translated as CASSQEVDPISRTQYF.

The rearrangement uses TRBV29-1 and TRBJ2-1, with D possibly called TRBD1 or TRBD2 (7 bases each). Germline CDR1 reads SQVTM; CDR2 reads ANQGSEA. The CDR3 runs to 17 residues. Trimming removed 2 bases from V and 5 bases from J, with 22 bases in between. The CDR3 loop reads CSVEQPAQGGTHNEQFF. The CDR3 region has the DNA TGCAGCGTTGAACAACCTGCGCAGGGGGGGACACACAATGAGCAGTTCTTC.

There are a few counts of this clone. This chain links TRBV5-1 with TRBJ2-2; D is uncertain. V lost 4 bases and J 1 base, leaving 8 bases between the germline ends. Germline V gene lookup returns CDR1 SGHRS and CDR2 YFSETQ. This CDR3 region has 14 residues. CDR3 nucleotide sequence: TGCGCCAGCAGCCTTAGTGTGAACACCGGGGAGCTGTTTTTT. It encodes CASSLSVNTGELFF.

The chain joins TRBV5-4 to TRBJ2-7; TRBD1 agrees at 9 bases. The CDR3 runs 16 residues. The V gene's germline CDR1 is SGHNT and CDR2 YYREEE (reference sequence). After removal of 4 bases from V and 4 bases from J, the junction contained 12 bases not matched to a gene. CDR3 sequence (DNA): TGTGCCAGCAGCCGGTTACAGGGGGCAGTTAAATACGAGCAGTACGTC. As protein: CASSRLQGAVKYEQYV.

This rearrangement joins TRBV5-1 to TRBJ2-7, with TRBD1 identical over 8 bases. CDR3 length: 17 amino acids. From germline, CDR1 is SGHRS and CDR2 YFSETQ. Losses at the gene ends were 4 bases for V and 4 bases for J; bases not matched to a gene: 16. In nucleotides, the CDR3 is TGCGCCAGCAGCGGCAGGGGGCGCCAGGAGCGGGCGTACGAGCAGTACGTC. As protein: CASSGRGRQERAYEQYV.

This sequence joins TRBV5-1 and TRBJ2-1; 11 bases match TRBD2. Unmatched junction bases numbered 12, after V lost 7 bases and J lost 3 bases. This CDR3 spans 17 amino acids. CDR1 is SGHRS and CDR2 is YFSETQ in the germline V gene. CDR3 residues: CASGLVSGGANYNEQFF. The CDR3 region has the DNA TGCGCCAGCGGGTTAGTTAGCGGGGGGGCGAACTACAATGAGCAGTTCTTC. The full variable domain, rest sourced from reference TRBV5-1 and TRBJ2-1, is KAGVTQTPRYLIKTRGQQVTLSCSPISGHRSVSWYQQTPGQGLQFLFEYFSETQRNKGNFPGRFSGRQFSNSRSEMNVSTLELGDSALYLCASGLVSGGANYNEQFFGPGTRLTVL.

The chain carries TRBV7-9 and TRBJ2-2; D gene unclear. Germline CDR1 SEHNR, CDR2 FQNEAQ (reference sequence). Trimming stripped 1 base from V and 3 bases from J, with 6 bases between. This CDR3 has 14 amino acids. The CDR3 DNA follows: TGTGCCAGCAGCTTAGTTGCCGACACCGGGGAGCTGTTTTTT. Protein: CASSLVADTGELFF.